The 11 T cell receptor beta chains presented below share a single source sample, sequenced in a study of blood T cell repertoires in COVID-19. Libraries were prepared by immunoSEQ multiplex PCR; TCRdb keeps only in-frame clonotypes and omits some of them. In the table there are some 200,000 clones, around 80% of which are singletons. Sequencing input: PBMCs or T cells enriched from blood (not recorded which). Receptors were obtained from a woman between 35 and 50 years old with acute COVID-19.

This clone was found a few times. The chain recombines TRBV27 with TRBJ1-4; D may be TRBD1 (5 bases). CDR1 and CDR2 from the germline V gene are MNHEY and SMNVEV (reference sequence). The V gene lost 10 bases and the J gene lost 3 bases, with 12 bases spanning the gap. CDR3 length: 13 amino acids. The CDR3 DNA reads TGTGCCACCCGAGGGGACTCTAATGAAAAACTGTTTTTT. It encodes CATRGDSNEKLFF.

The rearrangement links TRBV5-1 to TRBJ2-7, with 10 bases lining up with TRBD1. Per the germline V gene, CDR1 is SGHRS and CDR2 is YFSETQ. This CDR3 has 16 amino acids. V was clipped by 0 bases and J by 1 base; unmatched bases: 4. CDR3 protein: CASSLVTGGNSYEQYF. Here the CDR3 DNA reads TGCGCCAGCAGCTTGGTGACAGGGGGCAATTCCTACGAGCAGTACTTC.

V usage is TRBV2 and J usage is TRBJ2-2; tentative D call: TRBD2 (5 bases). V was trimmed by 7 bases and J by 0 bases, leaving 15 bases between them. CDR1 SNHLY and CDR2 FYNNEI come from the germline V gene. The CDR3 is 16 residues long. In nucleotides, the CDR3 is TGTGCCAGCACCTTATCTCGGGGATCGAACACCGGGGAGCTGTTTTTT. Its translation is CASTLSRGSNTGELFF.

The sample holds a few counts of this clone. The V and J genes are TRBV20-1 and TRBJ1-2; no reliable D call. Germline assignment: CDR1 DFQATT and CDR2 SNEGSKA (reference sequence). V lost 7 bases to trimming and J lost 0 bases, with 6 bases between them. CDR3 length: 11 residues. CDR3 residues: CSVPANYGYTF. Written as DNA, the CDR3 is TGCAGTGTCCCAGCTAACTATGGCTACACCTTC.

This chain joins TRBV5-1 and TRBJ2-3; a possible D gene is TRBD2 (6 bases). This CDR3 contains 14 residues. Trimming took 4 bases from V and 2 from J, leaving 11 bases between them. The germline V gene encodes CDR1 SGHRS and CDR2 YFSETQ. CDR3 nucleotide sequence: TGCGCCAGCAGCGCGGAGGGAAACACAGATACGCAGTATTTT. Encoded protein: CASSAEGNTDTQYF.

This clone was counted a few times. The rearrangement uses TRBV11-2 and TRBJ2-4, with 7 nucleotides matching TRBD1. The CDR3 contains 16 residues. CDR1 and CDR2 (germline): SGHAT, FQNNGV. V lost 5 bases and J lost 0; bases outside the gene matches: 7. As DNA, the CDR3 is TGTGCCAGCAGCGACAGGGACCGCCTAGCCAAAAACATTCAGTACTTC. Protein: CASSDRDRLAKNIQYF.

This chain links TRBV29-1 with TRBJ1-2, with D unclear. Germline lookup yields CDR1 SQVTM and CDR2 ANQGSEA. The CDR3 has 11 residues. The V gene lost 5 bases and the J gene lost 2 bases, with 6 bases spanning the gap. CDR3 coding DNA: TGCAGCGTTCACAAGAACTATGGCTACACCTTC. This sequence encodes CSVHKNYGYTF.

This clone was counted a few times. The CDR3 DNA is TGTGCCAGCAGTGGACAGGGTAAAGGAAAGGGCTACACCTTC. It is translated as CASSGQGKGKGYTF. This sequence joins TRBV28 and TRBJ1-2; 8 positions agree with TRBD1. The CDR3 totals 14 residues. Germline loops: CDR1 MDHEN, CDR2 SYDVKM. V was clipped by 5 bases and J by 8 bases; unmatched bases: 10.

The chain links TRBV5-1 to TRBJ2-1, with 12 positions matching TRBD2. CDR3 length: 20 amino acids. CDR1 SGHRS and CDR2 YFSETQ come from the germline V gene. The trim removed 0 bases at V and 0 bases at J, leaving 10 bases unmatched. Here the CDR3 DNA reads TGCGCCAGCAGCTTGGCAAGACTAGCGGGGGCCATCCTCTCCTACAATGAGCAGTTCTTC. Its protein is CASSLARLAGAILSYNEQFF.

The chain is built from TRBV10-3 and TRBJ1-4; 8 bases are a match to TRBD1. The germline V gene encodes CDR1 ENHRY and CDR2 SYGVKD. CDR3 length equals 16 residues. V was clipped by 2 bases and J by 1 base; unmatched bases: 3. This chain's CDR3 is CAISEGQGVTNEKLFF. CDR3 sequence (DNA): TGTGCCATCAGTGAGGGACAGGGAGTAACTAATGAAAAACTGTTTTTT.

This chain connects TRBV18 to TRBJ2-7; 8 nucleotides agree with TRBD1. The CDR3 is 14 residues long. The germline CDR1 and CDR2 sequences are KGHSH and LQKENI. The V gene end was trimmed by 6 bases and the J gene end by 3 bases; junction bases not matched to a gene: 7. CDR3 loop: CASSPSGGLYEQYF. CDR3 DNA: TGTGCCAGCTCGCCTTCAGGGGGCCTCTACGAGCAGTACTTC.